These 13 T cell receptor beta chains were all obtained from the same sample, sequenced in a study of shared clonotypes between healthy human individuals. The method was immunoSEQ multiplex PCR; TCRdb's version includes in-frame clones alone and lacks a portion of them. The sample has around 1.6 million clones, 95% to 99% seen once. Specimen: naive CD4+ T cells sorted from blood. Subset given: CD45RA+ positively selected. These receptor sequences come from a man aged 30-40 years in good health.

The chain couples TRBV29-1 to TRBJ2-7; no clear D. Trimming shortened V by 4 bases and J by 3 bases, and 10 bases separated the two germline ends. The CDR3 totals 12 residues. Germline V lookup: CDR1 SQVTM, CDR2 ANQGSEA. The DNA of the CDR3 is TGCAGCGTTGGTCTTGAAGGCTACGAGCAGTACTTC. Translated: CSVGLEGYEQYF.

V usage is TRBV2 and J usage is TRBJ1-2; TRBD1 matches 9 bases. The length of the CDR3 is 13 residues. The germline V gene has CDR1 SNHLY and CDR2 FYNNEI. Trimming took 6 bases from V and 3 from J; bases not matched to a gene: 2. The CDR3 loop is CASRGQGDYGYTF. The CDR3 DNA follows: TGTGCCAGCAGGGGACAGGGAGACTATGGCTACACCTTC.

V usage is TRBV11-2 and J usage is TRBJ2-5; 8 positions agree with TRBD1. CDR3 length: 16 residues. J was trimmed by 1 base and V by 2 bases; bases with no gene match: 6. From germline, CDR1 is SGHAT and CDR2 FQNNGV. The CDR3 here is CASSLQGAVTQETQYF. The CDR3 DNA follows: TGTGCCAGCAGCTTACAGGGGGCCGTGACCCAAGAGACCCAGTACTTC.

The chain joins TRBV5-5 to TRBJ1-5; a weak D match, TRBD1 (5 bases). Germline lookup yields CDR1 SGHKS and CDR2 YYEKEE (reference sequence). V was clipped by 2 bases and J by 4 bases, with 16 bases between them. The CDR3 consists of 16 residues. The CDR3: CASSFLQEHANQPQHF. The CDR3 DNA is TGTGCCAGCAGCTTCTTACAGGAGCACGCGAATCAGCCCCAGCATTTT.

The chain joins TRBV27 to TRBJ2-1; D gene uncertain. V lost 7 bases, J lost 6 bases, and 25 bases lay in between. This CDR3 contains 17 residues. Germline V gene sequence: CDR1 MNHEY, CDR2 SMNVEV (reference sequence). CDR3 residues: CASKHIFGRPRGNEQFF. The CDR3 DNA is TGTGCCAGCAAACACATCTTTGGACGCCCTCGAGGCAATGAGCAGTTCTTC.

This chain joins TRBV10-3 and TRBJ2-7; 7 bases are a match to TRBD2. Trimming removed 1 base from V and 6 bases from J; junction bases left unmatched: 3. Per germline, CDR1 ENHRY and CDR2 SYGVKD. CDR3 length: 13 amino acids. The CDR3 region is CAISEWEGTEQYF. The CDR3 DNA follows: TGTGCCATCAGTGAGTGGGAGGGTACCGAGCAGTACTTC.

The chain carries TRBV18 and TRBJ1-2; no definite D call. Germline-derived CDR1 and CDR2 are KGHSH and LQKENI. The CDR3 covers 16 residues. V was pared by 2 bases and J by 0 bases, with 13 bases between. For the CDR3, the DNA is TGTGCCAGCTCACCATCTCTTCCGAAAGCTAACTATGGCTACACCTTC. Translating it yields CASSPSLPKANYGYTF.

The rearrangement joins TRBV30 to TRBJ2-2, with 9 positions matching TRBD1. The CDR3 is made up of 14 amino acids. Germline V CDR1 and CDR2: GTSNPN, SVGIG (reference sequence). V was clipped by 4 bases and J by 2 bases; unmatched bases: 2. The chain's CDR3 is CAWNRGRNTGELFF. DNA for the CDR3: TGTGCCTGGAACAGGGGGCGAAACACCGGGGAGCTGTTTTTT.

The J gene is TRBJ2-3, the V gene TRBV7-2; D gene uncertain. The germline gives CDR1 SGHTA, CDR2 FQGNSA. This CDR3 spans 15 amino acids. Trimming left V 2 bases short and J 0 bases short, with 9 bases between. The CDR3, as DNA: TGTGCCAGCAGCTTATCACTCACGAGCACAGATACGCAGTATTTT. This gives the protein CASSLSLTSTDTQYF.

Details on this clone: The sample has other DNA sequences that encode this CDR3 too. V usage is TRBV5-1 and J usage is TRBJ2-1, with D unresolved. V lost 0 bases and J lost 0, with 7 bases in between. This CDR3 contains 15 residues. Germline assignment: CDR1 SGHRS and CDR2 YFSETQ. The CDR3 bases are TGCGCCAGCAGCTTGGCCGCGGACTCCTACAATGAGCAGTTCTTC. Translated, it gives CASSLAADSYNEQFF.

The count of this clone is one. CDR3 protein: CASSVSGSTDTQYF. The CDR3 nucleotides read TGTGCCAGCAGCGTCAGCGGGAGTACAGATACGCAGTATTTT. The rearrangement links TRBV11-2 to TRBJ2-3; 8 bases match TRBD2. The CDR3 sequence is 14 residues long. V lost 5 bases and J lost 3; bases outside the gene matches: 4. Germline-derived CDR1 and CDR2 are SGHAT and FQNNGV.

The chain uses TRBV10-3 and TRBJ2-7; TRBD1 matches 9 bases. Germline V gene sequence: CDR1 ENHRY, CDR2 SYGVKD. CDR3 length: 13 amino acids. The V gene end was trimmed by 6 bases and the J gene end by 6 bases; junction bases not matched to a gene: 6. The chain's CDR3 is CAIRGDRAGEQYF. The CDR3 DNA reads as TGTGCCATCAGGGGGGACAGGGCGGGCGAGCAGTACTTC.

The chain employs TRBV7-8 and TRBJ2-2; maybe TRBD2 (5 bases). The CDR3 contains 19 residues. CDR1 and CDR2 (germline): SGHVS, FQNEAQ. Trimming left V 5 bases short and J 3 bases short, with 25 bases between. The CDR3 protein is CASSLIQRTGSGDTGELFF. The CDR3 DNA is TGTGCCAGCAGCCTGATACAGCGCACGGGCTCCGGGGACACCGGGGAGCTGTTTTTT.